This record covers a single TCR beta chain. The RNA input was 0.5 to 1 ug, and it was reverse transcribed with random hexamers. Amplification of TCR beta CDR3 across 54 Vbeta and 13 Jbeta was performed with immunoSEQ multiplex PCR. In TCRdb, the immunoSEQ multiplex PCR reads were re-called with MiXCR into one record per CDR3 protein. The sample lists about 200,000 distinct CDR3 sequences, around 95% occurring once. The entry originates in a study of CD8 T cells in Susac syndrome. Per germline, CDR1 DFQATT and CDR2 SNEGSKA (reference sequence). This CDR3 comprises 11 residues. Trimming took 6 bases from V and 4 from J, leaving 9 bases between them. It was negative isolation that provided the CD8+ and CD4+ T cells, whereas TEMRA cells were enriched by FACS.

The sequenced sample was CD4+ T cells from PBMCs. The V gene is TRBV20-1, the J gene TRBJ1-2; perhaps TRBD1 as D (5 bases). The sequence came from a human donor with multiple sclerosis. The CDR3 coding sequence is TGCAGTGCCCGGGGGGTCTATGGCTACACCTTC. Its translation is CSARGVYGYTF.